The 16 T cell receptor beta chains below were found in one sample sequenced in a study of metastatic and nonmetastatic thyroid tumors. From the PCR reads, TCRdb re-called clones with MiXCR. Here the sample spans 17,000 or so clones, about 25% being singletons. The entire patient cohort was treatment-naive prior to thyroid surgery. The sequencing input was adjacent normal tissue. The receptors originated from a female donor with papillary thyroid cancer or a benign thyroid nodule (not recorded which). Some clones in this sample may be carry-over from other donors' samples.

In nucleotides, the CDR3 is TGTGCCATCAGTGAGTCGACTAGGACAGGGTATCTGAATGGCTACACCTTC. Translated: CAISESTRTGYLNGYTF. The genes are TRBV10-3 and TRBJ1-2, with TRBD1 identical over 8 bases. This CDR3 has 17 residues. Germline assignment: CDR1 ENHRY and CDR2 SYGVKD. The V gene end was trimmed by 0 bases and the J gene end by 6 bases; junction bases not matched to a gene: 12.

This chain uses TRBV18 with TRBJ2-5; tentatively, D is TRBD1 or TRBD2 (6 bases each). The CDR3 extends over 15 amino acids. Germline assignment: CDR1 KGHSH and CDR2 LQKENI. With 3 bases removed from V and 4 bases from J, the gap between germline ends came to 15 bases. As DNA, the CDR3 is TGTGCCAGCTCACCGACGGGGGCCCAGGGAGAGACCCAGTACTTC. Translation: CASSPTGAQGETQYF.

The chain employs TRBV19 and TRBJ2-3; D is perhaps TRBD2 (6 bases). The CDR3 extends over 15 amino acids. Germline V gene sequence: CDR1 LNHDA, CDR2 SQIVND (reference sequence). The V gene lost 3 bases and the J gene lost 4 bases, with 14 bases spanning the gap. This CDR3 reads CASSIGGVRADTQYF. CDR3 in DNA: TGTGCCAGTAGTATTGGCGGGGTTAGGGCAGATACGCAGTATTTT.

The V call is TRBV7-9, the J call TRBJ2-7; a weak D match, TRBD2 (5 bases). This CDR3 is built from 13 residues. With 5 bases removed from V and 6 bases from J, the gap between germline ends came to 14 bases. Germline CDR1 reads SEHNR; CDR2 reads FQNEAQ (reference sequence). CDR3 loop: CASSQTRDLEQYF. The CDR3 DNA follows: TGTGCCAGCAGCCAAACACGGGATCTCGAGCAGTACTTC.

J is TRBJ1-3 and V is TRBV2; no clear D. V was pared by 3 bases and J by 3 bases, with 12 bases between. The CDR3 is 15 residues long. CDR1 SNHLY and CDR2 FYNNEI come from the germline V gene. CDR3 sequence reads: CASSDQGSGGNTIYF. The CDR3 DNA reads TGTGCCAGCAGTGATCAAGGGTCTGGTGGAAACACCATATATTTT. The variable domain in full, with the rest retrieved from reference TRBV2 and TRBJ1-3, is EPEVTQTPSHQVTQMGQEVILRCVPISNHLYFYWYRQILGQKVEFLVSFYNNEISEKSEIFDDQFSVERPDGSNFTLKIRSTKLEDSAMYFCASSDQGSGGNTIYFGEGSWLTVV.

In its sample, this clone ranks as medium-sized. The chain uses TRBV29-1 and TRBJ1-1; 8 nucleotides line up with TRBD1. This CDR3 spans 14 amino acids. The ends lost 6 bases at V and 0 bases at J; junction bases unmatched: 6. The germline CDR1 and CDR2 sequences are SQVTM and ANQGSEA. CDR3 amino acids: CSVNRGGMNTEAFF. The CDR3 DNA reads TGCAGCGTCAACAGGGGGGGCATGAACACTGAAGCTTTCTTT.

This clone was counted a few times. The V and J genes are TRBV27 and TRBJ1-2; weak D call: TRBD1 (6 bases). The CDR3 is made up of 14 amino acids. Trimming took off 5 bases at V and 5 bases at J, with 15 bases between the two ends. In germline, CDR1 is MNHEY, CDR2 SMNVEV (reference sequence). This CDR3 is CASSPSKGGYGYTF. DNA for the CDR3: TGTGCCAGCAGTCCGTCTAAGGGGGGGTATGGCTACACCTTC.

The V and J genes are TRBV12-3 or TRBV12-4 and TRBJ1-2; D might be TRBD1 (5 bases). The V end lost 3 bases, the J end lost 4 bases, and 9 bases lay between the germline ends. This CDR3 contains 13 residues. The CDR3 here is CASSFGHIYGYTF. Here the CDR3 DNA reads TGTGCCAGCAGTTTCGGACATATCTATGGCTACACCTTC.

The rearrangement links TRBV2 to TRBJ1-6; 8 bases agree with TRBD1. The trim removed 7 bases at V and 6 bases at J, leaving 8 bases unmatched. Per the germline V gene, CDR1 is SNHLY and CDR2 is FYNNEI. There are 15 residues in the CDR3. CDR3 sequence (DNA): TGTGCCAGCAACGGAAACAGGGGGATTAATTCACCCCTCCACTTT. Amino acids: CASNGNRGINSPLHF. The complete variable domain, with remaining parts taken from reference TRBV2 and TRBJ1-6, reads EPEVTQTPSHQVTQMGQEVILRCVPISNHLYFYWYRQILGQKVEFLVSFYNNEISEKSEIFDDQFSVERPDGSNFTLKIRSTKLEDSAMYFCASNGNRGINSPLHFGNGTRLTVT.

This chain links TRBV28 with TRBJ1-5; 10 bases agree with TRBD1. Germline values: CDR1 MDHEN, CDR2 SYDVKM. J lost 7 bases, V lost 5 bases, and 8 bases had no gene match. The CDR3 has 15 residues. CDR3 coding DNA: TGTGCCAGCAGTGAGACAGGGGGCGCCGGACAGCCCCAGCATTTT. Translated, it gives CASSETGGAGQPQHF.

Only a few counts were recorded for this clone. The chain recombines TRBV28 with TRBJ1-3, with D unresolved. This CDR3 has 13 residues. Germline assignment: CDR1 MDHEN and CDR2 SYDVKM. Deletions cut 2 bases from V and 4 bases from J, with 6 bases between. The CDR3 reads CASSLTRGNTIYF. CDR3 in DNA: TGTGCCAGCAGTTTAACAAGGGGAAACACCATATATTTT.

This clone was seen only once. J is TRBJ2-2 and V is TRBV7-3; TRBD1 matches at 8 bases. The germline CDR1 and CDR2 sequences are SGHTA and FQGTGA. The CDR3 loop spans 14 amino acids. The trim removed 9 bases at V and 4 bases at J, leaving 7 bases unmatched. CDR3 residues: CASRGTGSTGELFF. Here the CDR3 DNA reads TGTGCCAGTAGAGGGACAGGTTCCACCGGGGAGCTGTTTTTT.

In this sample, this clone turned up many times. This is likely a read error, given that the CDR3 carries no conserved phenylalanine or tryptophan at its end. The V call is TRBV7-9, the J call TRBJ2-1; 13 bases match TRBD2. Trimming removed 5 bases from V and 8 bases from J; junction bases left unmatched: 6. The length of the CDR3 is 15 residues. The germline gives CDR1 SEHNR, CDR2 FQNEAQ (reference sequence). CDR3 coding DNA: TGTGCCAGCAGCACCCGGACTAGCGGGAGTCATGAGCAGTTCGTC. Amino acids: CASSTRTSGSHEQFV.

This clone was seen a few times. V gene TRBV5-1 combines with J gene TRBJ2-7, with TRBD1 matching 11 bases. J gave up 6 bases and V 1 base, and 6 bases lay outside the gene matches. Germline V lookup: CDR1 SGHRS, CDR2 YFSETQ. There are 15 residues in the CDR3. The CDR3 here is CASSLLSDRGREQYF. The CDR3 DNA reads TGCGCCAGCAGCTTGCTTTCGGACAGGGGGCGCGAGCAGTACTTC.

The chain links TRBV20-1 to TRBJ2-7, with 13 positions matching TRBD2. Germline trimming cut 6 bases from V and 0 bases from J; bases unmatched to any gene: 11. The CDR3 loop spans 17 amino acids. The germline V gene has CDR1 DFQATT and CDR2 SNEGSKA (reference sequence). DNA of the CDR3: TGCAGTGCCCCACCTGGGACTAGCGGGGCAAGCTCCTACGAGCAGTACTTC. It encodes CSAPPGTSGASSYEQYF.

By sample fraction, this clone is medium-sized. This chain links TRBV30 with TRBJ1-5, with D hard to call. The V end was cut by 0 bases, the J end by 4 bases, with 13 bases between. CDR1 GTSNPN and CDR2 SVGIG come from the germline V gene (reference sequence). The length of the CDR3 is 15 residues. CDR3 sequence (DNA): TGTGCCTGGAGTGTTCACCTCTCTTCAAATCAGCCCCAGCATTTT. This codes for CAWSVHLSSNQPQHF.